This entry is about one TCR beta chain. Its antigen remains unidentified. One base away there is no much larger clone; base qualities are not given. The method was the immunoSEQ multiplex PCR assay. Rearranged TCR beta chain sequences were amplified using the hsTCRB Kit according to the manufacturer's protocol. An Illumina MiSeq was used to sequence the TCRB libraries. Regarding the original processing steps: The proprietary platform of the kit vendor was used for demultiplexing, trimming and gene mapping. The source is immuneACCESS, and TCRdb retained only in-frame sequences with V and J called. Part of the clones is not carried over; for the studies checked, unresolved V genes explain less than half of this, and the remainder is unexplained. V, J and clone size derive from that table, while D and trimming were established from the DNA sequence. This sample is represented by roughly 60,000 clones; around 84% of them were singletons. The top ten constitute roughly 4% of the sample.

The time point label here, explained by the study, means: week 23, last vaccination. A 20-mer mutant IDH1 peptide at 300 micrograms in Montanide made up each vaccine dose, which was injected subcutaneously together with topical imiquimod. The donors had newly diagnosed IDH1-mutant astrocytomas of WHO grade 3 or 4 that showed loss of nuclear ATRX. The samples were drawn from NOA16, a multicentre, single-arm, open-label phase I trial in Germany that tested a mutant IDH1 peptide vaccine in humans for the first time. The DNeasy Blood and Tissue Kit was used to extract genomic DNA from EDTA blood for TCRB sequencing. The record originates from a study of a mutant IDH1 vaccine in newly diagnosed glioma (dated by TCRdb to about 2021). A note on the overall study: Across visits V03 through V10, patients got a total of eight vaccinations, given in weeks 1, 3, 5, 7, 11, 15, 19 and 23. Vaccination started 4-6 weeks after radiotherapy alone, or was given together with temozolomide cycles in the groups whose treatment included chemotherapy. Longitudinal TCRB deep sequencing was performed for some 25 treated patients wherever samples were available for exploratory analyses. Before enrollment, patients had received standard therapy of radiotherapy alone, temozolomide alone, or radiochemotherapy with temozolomide; most received the combination. Six visits were used for peripheral blood collection: V03 (baseline), V05, V07, V10, V12 and V13. Of the approximately 35 treated patients, approximately 62% were male and approximately 40% were female, and a mean age of around 40 years was recorded. Broad study findings and their caveats: Availability determined which PBMC samples were chosen for TCRB deep sequencing. Immune responses induced by the vaccine were seen in roughly 95% of patients across multiple MHC alleles. No apparent relationship was observed between pseudoprogression and alterations in the top peripheral T cell clonotypes detected by TCRB sequencing. According to the authors, sample limitations meant that analyses of patient blood samples could not be reproduced.

CDR1 and CDR2 are drawn from the germline V gene: SGHVS, FQNEAQ. Its CDR3 holds 14 amino acids, cysteine through phenylalanine. Only the CDR3 DNA is retained, 42 bases long and in frame from the first base. The germline ends are 15 bases apart after V is trimmed by 5 bases and J by 5 bases. The sequence links TRBV7-8 to TRBJ2-5; the D gene lacks a confident call. The sample in question was PBMCs, obtained from a glioma patient whose treatment included an IDH1 peptide vaccine. This TCR was sampled from a man aged 25-45 years with glioma. The CDR3 has the sequence CASSPGQGEETQYF. Read as DNA, the sequence is TGTGCCAGCAGCCCCGGGCAAGGAGAGGAGACCCAGTACTTC.